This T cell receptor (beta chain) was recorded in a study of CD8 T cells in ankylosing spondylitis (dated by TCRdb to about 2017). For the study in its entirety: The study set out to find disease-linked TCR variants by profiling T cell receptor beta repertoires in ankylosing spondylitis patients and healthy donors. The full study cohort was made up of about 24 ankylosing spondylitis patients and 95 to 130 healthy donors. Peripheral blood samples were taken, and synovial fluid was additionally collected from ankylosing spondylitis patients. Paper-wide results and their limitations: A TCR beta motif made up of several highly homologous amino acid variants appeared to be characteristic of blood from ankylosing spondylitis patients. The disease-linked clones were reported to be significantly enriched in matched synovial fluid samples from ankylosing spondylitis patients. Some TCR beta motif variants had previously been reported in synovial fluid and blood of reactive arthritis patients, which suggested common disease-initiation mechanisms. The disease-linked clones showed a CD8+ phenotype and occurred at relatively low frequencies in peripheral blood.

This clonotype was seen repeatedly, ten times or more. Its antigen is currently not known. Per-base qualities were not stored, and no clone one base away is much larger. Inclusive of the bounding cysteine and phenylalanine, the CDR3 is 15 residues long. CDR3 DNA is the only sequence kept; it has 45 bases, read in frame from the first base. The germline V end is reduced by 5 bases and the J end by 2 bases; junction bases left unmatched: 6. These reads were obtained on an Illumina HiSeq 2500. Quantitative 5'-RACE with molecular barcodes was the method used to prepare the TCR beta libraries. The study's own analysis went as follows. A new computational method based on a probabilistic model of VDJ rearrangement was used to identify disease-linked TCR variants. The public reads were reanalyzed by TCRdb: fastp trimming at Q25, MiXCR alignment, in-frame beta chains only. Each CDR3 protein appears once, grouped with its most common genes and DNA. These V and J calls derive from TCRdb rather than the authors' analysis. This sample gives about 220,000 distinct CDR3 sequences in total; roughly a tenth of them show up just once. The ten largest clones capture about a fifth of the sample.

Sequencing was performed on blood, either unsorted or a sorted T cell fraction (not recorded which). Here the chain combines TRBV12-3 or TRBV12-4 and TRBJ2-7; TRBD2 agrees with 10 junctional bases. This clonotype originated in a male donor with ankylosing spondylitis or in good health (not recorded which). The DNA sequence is TGTGCCAGCAGTCCCCCCCTAGCGGGGGCCTACGAGCAGTACTTC. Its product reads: CASSPPLAGAYEQYF.